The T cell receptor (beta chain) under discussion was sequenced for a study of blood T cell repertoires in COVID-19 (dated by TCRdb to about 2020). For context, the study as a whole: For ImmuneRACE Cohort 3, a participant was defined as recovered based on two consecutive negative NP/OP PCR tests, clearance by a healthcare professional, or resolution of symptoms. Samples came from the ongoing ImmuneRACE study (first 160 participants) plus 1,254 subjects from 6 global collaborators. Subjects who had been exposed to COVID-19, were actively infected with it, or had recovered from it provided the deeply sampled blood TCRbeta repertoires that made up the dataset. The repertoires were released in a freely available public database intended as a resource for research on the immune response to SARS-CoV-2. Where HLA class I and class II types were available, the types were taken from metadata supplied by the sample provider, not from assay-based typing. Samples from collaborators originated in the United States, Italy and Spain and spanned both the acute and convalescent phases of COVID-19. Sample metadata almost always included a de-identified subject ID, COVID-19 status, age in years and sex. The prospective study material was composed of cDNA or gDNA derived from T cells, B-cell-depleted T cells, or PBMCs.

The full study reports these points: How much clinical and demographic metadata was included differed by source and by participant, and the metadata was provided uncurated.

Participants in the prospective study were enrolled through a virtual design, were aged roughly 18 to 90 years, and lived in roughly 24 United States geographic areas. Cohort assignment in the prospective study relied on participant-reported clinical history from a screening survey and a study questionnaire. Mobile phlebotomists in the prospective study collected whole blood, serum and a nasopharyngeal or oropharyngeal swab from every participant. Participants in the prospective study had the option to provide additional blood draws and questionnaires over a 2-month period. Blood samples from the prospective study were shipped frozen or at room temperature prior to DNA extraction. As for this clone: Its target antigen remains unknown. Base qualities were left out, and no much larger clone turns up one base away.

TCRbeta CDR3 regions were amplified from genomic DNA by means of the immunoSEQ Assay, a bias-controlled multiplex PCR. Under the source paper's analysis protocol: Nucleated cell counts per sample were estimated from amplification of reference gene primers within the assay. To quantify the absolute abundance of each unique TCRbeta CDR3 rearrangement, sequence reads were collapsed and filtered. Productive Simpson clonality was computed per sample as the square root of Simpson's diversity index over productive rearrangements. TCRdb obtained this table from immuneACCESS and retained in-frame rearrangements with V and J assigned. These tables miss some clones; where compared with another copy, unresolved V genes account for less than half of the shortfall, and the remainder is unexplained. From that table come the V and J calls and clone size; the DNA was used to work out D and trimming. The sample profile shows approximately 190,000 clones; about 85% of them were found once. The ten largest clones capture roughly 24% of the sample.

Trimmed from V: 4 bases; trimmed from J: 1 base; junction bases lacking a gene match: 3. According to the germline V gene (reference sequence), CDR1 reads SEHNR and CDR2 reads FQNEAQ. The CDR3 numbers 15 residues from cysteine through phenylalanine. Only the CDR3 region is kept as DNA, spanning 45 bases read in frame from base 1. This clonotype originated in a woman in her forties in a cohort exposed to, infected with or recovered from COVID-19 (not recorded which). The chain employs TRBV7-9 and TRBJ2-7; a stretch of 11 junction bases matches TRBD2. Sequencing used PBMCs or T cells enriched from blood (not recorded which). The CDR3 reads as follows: CASSSTSGGSYEQYF. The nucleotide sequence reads TGTGCCAGCAGCTCTACTAGCGGGGGTTCCTACGAGCAGTACTTC.